Below are 21 T cell receptor beta chains sequenced from a single sample in a study of cytomegalovirus exposure and HLA in healthy donors. Amplification used 60 Vbeta primers and 13 Jbeta primers. Clones were read by immunoSEQ multiplex PCR, and TCRdb kept only the in-frame ones, dropping some. The sample carries roughly 190,000 clones, around 80% recorded once. The sequencing sample was made of PBMCs. Source of these receptors: a man aged 40-55 years in good health and CMV-seropositive.

The CDR3 DNA reads as TGTGCCAGCAGCTCCCGCCTGGCAGGGCCCTATGAGTCCTACGAGCAGTACTTC. Its translation is CASSSRLAGPYESYEQYF. J is TRBJ2-7 and V is TRBV7-6, with D possibly TRBD1 on 5 matching bases. CDR3 length: 18 amino acids. Trimming took off 4 bases at V and 1 base at J, with 23 bases between the two ends. CDR1 and CDR2 from the germline V gene are SGHVS and FNYEAQ. Using reference TRBV7-6 and TRBJ2-7 for the parts outside the CDR3, the full variable domain is GAGVSQSPRYKVTKRGQDVALRCDPISGHVSLYWYRQALGQGPEFLTYFNYEAQQDKSGLPNDRFSAERPEGSISTLTIQRTEQRDSAMYRCASSSRLAGPYESYEQYFGPGTRLTVT.

This clone was recorded a few times. This chain links TRBV4-2 with TRBJ1-4, with no clear D. CDR3 length: 15 residues. The V gene lost 3 bases and the J gene lost 8 bases, with 16 bases spanning the gap. Looked up from germline, CDR1 is LGHNA and CDR2 is YNFKEQ. CDR3 sequence: CASSQGGRANEKLFF. The CDR3 nucleotides are TGTGCCAGCAGCCAGGGCGGGAGGGCGAACGAAAAACTGTTTTTT.

This clone turned up a few times. The rearrangement joins TRBV6-6 to TRBJ2-2, with D unclear. The CDR3 runs 11 residues. Trimming left V 7 bases short and J 6 bases short, with 6 bases between. Looked up from germline, CDR1 is MNHNY and CDR2 is SVGAGI (reference sequence). The CDR3 DNA follows: TGTGCCAGCATGGCTGCCGGGGAGCTGTTTTTT. Translating gives CASMAAGELFF.

The chain has TRBV5-4 and TRBJ2-1; TRBD1 is a possible D gene (6 bases). V was trimmed by 3 bases and J by 1 base, leaving 11 bases between them. CDR3 size: 15 residues. Germline-derived CDR1 and CDR2 are SGHNT and YYREEE (reference sequence). CDR3 in amino acids: CASSSSDSSYNEQFF. The CDR3 nucleotides are TGTGCCAGCAGCTCCTCGGACAGTTCCTACAATGAGCAGTTCTTC.

This clone was detected once. This chain uses TRBV4-2 with TRBJ1-2; TRBD1 might be the D (5 bases). The V end was cut by 1 base, the J end by 4 bases, with 13 bases between. In germline, CDR1 is LGHNA, CDR2 YNFKEQ. The CDR3 length is 15 residues. Here the CDR3 DNA reads TGTGCCAGCAGCCAAGGGGGGGGGAAGACCTATGGCTACACCTTC. As protein: CASSQGGGKTYGYTF.

The chain couples TRBV30 to TRBJ2-6, with 10 bases identical to TRBD1. From germline, CDR1 is GTSNPN and CDR2 SVGIG (reference sequence). Trimming cost V 2 bases and J 2 bases; bases outside gene matches: 6. The CDR3 has 17 residues. Here the CDR3 DNA reads TGTGCCTGGAGTTCCGGGACAGGGGTACCTGGGGCCAACGTCCTGACTTTC. This codes for CAWSSGTGVPGANVLTF. The variable domain in full, with the rest retrieved from reference TRBV30 and TRBJ2-6, is SQTIHQWPATLVQPVGSPLSLECTVEGTSNPNLYWYRQAAGRGLQLLFYSVGIGQISSEVPQNLSASRPQDRQFILSSKKLLLSDSGFYLCAWSSGTGVPGANVLTFGAGSRLTVL.

The sample holds a few counts of this clone. V usage is TRBV27 and J usage is TRBJ1-5, with D unclear. Germline CDR1 is MNHEY and CDR2 is SMNVEV (reference sequence). The CDR3 is 14 residues long. Trimming left V 2 bases short and J 6 bases short, with 11 bases between. The CDR3 region is CASSLGQLTQPQHF. The CDR3 coding sequence is TGTGCCAGCAGTTTAGGGCAGCTTACTCAGCCCCAGCATTTT.

V and J are TRBV2 and TRBJ1-2; the D gene is possibly TRBD1 (6 bases). Trimming stripped 0 bases from V and 8 bases from J, with 10 bases between. The germline gives CDR1 SNHLY, CDR2 FYNNEI. The CDR3 consists of 13 residues. The CDR3 nucleotides read TGTGCCAGCAGTGAAGCGGGGGCGGAGGGCTACACCTTC. It translates to CASSEAGAEGYTF.

The chain joins TRBV5-4 to TRBJ1-5; possibly TRBD1 for D (5 bases). Germline assignment: CDR1 SGHNT and CDR2 YYREEE (reference sequence). This CDR3 has 13 amino acids. Trimming stripped 4 bases from V and 9 bases from J, with 14 bases between. Here the CDR3 reads CASSPGATGPQHF. DNA of the CDR3: TGTGCCAGCAGCCCTGGGGCCACAGGGCCCCAGCATTTT.

V is TRBV5-4 and J is TRBJ2-1, with TRBD1 matching 8 bases. CDR3 length equals 16 residues. Trimming took 4 bases from V and 0 from J; bases not matched to a gene: 6. Germline values: CDR1 SGHNT, CDR2 YYREEE (reference sequence). CDR3: CASSPAGTGSYNEQFF. The DNA of the CDR3 is TGTGCCAGCAGCCCGGCCGGGACAGGCTCCTACAATGAGCAGTTCTTC.

The genes are TRBV6-6 and TRBJ2-2, with D maybe TRBD1 (5 bases). The V gene's germline CDR1 is MNHNY and CDR2 SVGAGI (reference sequence). V shed 5 bases and J shed 6 bases, with 7 bases lying between them. The CDR3 runs 12 residues. CDR3 DNA: TGTGCCAGCAGTCACAGGTCCGGGGAGCTGTTTTTT. Its protein is CASSHRSGELFF.

The rearrangement uses TRBV19 and TRBJ2-6, with TRBD1 identical over 9 bases. CDR3 size: 18 residues. The V gene end was trimmed by 3 bases and the J gene end by 3 bases; junction bases not matched to a gene: 9. Germline V CDR1 and CDR2: LNHDA, SQIVND (reference sequence). CDR3 sequence reads: CASSMNGQGLIGANVLTF. The DNA of the CDR3 is TGTGCCAGTAGTATGAACGGACAGGGGTTGATTGGGGCCAACGTCCTGACTTTC.

The chain employs TRBV28 and TRBJ1-2; 8 bases are a match to TRBD1. This CDR3 spans 14 amino acids. V shed 4 bases and J 1 base; nucleotides not matched to a gene: 2. Germline V gives CDR1 MDHEN, CDR2 SYDVKM. The CDR3 protein is CASSSTGDNYGYTF. CDR3 nucleotide sequence: TGTGCCAGCAGTTCGACAGGGGATAACTATGGCTACACCTTC.

The chain uses TRBV13 and TRBJ2-7; a weak D match, TRBD2 (8 bases). CDR3 length: 16 amino acids. The V and J ends lost 5 bases and 3 bases respectively, with 20 bases between them. Germline lookup yields CDR1 PRHDT and CDR2 FYEKMQ (reference sequence). CDR3: CASSRLGTAGVYEQYF. DNA for the CDR3: TGTGCCAGCAGCCGACTAGGGACAGCGGGGGTCTACGAGCAGTACTTC.

The chain combines TRBV9 with TRBJ2-3; D might be TRBD2 (6 bases). Trimming shortened V by 2 bases and J by 0 bases, and 19 bases separated the two germline ends. The CDR3 has 18 residues. Germline CDR1 and CDR2: SGDLS and YYNGEE. CDR3 residues: CASSVIPSGGISTDTQYF. The CDR3 bases are TGTGCCAGCAGCGTCATTCCCTCTGGGGGGATCAGCACAGATACGCAGTATTTT.

This chain uses TRBV7-6 with TRBJ2-7; D ambiguous. Deletions cut 1 base from V and 0 bases from J, with 7 bases between. This CDR3 contains 14 residues. Looked up from germline, CDR1 is SGHVS and CDR2 is FNYEAQ. This CDR3 is CASSLGHNSYEQYF. CDR3 nucleotides: TGTGCCAGCAGCTTAGGGCACAACTCCTACGAGCAGTACTTC. Looking up the rest from reference TRBV7-6 and TRBJ2-7 gives the full variable domain: GAGVSQSPRYKVTKRGQDVALRCDPISGHVSLYWYRQALGQGPEFLTYFNYEAQQDKSGLPNDRFSAERPEGSISTLTIQRTEQRDSAMYRCASSLGHNSYEQYFGPGTRLTVT.

The CDR3: CASSGRQGRNTEAFF. The CDR3 nucleotides are TGTGCCAGCAGCGGACGACAGGGTAGGAACACTGAAGCTTTCTTT. The chain joins TRBV9 to TRBJ1-1; 7 bases line up with TRBD1. This CDR3 has 15 amino acids. Germline V gene sequence: CDR1 SGDLS, CDR2 YYNGEE. V lost 3 bases to trimming and J lost 1 base; unmatched junction nucleotides: 6.

The V and J genes are TRBV9 and TRBJ2-5; 9 bases are shared with TRBD2. CDR1 and CDR2 from the germline V gene are SGDLS and YYNGEE. The CDR3 has 18 residues. Losses at the gene ends were 4 bases for V and 5 bases for J; bases not matched to a gene: 18. CDR3 residues: CASSLEGGGGGAGETQYF. The CDR3 DNA reads TGTGCCAGCAGCTTAGAGGGGGGAGGCGGGGGGGCGGGTGAGACCCAGTACTTC.

This chain joins TRBV10-3 and TRBJ1-2; D is uncertain. The CDR3 is made up of 14 amino acids. Trimming cost V 2 bases and J 8 bases, with 15 bases left between them. The germline gives CDR1 ENHRY, CDR2 SYGVKD. CDR3 sequence (DNA): TGTGCCATCAGTGAGAATCTCGGGGATCAGGGCTACACCTTC. Protein product: CAISENLGDQGYTF.

As DNA, the CDR3 is TGTGCCAGCAGCTTAAGTAGTTTATACTCTGGAAACACCATATATTTT. As protein: CASSLSSLYSGNTIYF. This chain joins TRBV7-2 and TRBJ1-3; D remains unclear. This CDR3 is 16 amino acids long. Between the trimmed V and J ends, which lost 2 bases and 0 bases, there was a span of 11 bases. Germline lookup yields CDR1 SGHTA and CDR2 FQGNSA.

The chain is built from TRBV5-4 and TRBJ2-7; D is undetermined. Germline V CDR1 and CDR2: SGHNT, YYREEE (reference sequence). V gave up 0 bases and J gave up 5 bases, with 9 bases separating them. The CDR3 is 13 residues long. CDR3 sequence reads: CASSLARVHEQYF. Written as DNA, the CDR3 is TGTGCCAGCAGCTTGGCCCGGGTCCACGAGCAGTACTTC.